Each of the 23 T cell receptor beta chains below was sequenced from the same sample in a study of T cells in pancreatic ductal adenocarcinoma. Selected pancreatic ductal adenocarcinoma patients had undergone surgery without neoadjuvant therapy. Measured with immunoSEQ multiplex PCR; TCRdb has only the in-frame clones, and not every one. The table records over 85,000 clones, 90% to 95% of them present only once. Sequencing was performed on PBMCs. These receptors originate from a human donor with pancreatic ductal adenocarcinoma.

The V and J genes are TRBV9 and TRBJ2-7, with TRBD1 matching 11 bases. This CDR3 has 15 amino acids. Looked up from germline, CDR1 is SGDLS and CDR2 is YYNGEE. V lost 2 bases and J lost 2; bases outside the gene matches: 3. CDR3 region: CASSVTGQGAYEQYF. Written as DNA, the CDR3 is TGTGCCAGCAGCGTCACGGGACAGGGGGCCTACGAGCAGTACTTC.

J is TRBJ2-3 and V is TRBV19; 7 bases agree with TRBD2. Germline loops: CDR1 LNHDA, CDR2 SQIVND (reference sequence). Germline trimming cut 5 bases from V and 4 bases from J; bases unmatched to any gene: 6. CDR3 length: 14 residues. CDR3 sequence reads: CASSSDGRADTQYF. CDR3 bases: TGTGCCAGTAGTTCGGATGGGAGGGCAGATACGCAGTATTTT.

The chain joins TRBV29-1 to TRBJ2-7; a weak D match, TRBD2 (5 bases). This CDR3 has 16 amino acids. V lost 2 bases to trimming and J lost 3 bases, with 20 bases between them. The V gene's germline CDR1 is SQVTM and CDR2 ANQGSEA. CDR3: CSVESSRPSGHYEQYF. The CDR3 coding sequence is TGCAGCGTTGAAAGTAGTCGTCCAAGCGGCCACTACGAGCAGTACTTC.

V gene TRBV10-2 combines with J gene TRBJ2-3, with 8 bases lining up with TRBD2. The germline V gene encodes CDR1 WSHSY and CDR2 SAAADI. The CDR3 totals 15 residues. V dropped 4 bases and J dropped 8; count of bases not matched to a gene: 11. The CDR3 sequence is CASSVAGGTSGTQYF. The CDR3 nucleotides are TGCGCCAGCAGTGTTGCGGGAGGTACCTCGGGTACGCAGTATTTT.

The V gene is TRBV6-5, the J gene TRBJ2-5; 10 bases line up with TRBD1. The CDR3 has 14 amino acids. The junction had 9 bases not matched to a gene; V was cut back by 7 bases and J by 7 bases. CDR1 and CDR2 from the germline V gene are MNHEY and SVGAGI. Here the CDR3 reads CASTPLGQGWTQYF. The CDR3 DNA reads TGTGCCAGCACTCCCTTGGGACAGGGGTGGACCCAGTACTTC.

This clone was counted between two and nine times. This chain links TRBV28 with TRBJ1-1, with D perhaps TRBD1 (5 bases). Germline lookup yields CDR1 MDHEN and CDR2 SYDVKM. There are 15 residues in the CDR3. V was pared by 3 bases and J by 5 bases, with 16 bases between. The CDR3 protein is CASSLDILVGTEAFF. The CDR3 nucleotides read TGTGCCAGCAGTTTGGACATTTTGGTGGGTACTGAAGCTTTCTTT.

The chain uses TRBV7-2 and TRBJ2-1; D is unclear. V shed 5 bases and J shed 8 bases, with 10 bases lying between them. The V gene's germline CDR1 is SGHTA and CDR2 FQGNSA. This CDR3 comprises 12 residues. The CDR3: CASSPVHHEQFF. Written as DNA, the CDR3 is TGTGCCAGCAGCCCCGTACACCATGAGCAGTTCTTC.

The CDR3 DNA sequence: TGCAGCGACCGACAGGGGAGCGAGGCCCAGTACTTC. This gives the protein CSDRQGSEAQYF. J is TRBJ2-5 and V is TRBV29-1, with 8 bases fitting TRBD1. J lost 9 bases, V lost 7 bases, and 10 bases had no gene match. The CDR3 contains 12 residues. Germline assignment: CDR1 SQVTM and CDR2 ANQGSEA.

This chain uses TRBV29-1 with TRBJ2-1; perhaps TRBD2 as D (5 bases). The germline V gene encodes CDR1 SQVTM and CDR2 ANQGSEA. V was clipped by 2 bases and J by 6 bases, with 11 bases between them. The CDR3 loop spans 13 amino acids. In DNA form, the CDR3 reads TGCAGCGTTGAATGGCGGACTGGCAATGAGCAGTTCTTC. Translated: CSVEWRTGNEQFF.

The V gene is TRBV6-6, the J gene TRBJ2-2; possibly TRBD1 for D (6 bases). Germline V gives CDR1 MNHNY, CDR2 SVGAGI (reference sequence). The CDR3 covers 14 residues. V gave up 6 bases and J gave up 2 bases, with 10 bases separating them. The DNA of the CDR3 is TGTGCCAGCAGGGGGGCCGCTAACACCGGGGAGCTGTTTTTT. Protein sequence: CASRGAANTGELFF.

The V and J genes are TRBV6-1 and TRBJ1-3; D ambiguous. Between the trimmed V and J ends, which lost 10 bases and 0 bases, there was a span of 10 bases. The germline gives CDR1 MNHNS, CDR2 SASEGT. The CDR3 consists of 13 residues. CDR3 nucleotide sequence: TGTGCCATCCGCGGATTCTCTGGAAACACCATATATTTT. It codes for CAIRGFSGNTIYF.

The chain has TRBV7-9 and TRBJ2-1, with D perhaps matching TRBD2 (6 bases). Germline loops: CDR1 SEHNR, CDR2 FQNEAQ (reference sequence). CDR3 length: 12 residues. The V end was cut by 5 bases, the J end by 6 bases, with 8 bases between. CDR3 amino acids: CASSLGLNEQFF. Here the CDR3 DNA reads TGTGCCAGCAGCCTGGGACTCAATGAGCAGTTCTTC.

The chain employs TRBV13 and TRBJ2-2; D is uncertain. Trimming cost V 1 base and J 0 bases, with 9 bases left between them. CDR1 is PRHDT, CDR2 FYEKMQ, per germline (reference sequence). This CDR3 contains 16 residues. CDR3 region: CASSLVPSANTGELFF. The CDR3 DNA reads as TGTGCCAGCAGCTTAGTACCGTCAGCGAACACCGGGGAGCTGTTTTTT.

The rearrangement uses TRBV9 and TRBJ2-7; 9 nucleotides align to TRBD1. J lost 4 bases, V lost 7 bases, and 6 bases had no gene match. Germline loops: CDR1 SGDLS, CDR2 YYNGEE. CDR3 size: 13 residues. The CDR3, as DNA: TGTGCCAGCGGTCCCGGGACAGGGTACGAGCAGTACTTC. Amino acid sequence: CASGPGTGYEQYF.

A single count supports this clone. The chain's CDR3 is CTSSHDGEANSPLHF. Written as DNA, the CDR3 is TGCACCAGCAGCCACGACGGAGAAGCCAATTCACCCCTCCACTTT. This chain links TRBV1 with TRBJ1-6. TRBV1 is a pseudogene. This CDR3 spans 15 amino acids.

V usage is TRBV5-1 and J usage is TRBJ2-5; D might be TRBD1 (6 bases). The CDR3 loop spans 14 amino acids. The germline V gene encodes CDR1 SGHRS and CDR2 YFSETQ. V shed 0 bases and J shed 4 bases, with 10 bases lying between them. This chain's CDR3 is CASSLDPGVETQYF. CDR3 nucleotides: TGCGCCAGCAGCTTGGACCCAGGGGTAGAGACCCAGTACTTC.

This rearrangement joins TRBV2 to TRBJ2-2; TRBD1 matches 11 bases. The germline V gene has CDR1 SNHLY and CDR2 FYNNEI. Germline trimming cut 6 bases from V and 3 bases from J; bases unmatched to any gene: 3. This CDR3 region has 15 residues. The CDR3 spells CASRDRGRDTGELFF. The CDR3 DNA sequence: TGTGCCAGCAGGGACAGGGGGCGTGACACCGGGGAGCTGTTTTTT.

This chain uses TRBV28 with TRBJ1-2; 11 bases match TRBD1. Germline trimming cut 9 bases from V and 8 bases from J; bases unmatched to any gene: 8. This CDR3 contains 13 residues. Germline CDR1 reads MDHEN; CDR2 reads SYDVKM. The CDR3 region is CASEPGQGVGYTF. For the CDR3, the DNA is TGTGCCAGTGAACCGGGACAGGGGGTAGGCTACACCTTC.

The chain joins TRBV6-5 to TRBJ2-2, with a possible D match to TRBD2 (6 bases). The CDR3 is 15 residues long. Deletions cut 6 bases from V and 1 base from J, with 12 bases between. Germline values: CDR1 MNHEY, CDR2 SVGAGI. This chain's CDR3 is CASRAPGRNTGELFF. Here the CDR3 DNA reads TGTGCCAGCAGGGCCCCCGGGAGGAACACCGGGGAGCTGTTTTTT.

The CDR3, as DNA: TGTGCCAGCAGCTTAGAGGTGAGAGGGGAGACCCAGTACTTC. It translates to CASSLEVRGETQYF. The J gene is TRBJ2-5, the V gene TRBV11-3; perhaps TRBD2 as D (5 bases). Trimming removed 0 bases from V and 5 bases from J, with 10 bases in between. The germline CDR1 and CDR2 sequences are SGHNT and YENEEA. The CDR3 loop spans 14 amino acids.

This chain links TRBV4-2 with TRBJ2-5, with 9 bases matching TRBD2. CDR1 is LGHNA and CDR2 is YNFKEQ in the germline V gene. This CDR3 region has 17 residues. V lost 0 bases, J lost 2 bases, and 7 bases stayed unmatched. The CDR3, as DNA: TGTGCCAGCAGCCAAGAACAAGGGACTAGCCGACAAGAGACCCAGTACTTC. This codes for CASSQEQGTSRQETQYF.

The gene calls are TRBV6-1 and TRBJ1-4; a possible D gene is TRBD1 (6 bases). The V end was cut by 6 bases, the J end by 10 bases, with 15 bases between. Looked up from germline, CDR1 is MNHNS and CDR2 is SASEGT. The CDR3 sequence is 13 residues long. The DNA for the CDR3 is TGTGCCAGCAGCCCTACAGGGTTGGGAAAACTGTTTTTT. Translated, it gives CASSPTGLGKLFF.

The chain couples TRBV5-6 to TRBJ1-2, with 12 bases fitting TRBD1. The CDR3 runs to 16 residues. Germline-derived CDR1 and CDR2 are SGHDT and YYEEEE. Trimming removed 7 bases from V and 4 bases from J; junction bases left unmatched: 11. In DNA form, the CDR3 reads TGTGCCAGCGGAGGGACAGGGGGCAGTTATACCTATGGCTACACCTTC. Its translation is CASGGTGGSYTYGYTF.